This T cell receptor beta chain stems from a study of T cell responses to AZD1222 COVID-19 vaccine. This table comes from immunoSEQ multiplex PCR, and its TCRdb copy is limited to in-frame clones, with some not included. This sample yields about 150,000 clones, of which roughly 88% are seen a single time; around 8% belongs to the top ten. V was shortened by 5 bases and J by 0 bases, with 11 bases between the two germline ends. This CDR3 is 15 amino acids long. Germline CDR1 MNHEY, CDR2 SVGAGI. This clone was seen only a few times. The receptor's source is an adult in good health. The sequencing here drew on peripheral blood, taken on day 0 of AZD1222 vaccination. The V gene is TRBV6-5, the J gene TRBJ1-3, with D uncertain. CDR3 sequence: CASSPGRLSGNTIYF. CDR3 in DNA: TGTGCCAGCAGTCCCGGACGTCTCTCTGGAAACACCATATATTTT.